The 20 T cell receptor beta chains below come from one sample, sequenced in a study of beta chain features in type 1 diabetes. Expressed TCRB transcripts were sequenced after all isolated RNA was converted to cDNA. Clones were read by immunoSEQ multiplex PCR, and TCRdb kept only the in-frame ones, dropping some. The sample contains under 900,000 clones, 15% to 20% of which appear only once. Sequencing was done on a sample of naive CD4+ T cells from blood. The source is a woman aged 18-29 years in good health.

The rearrangement joins TRBV28 to TRBJ2-1; the match to TRBD2 covers 10 bases. The CDR3 is 16 amino acids. J was trimmed by 4 bases and V by 5 bases; bases with no gene match: 8. CDR1 is MDHEN, CDR2 SYDVKM, per germline. The CDR3 loop reads CASSRPSGSKYNEQFF. CDR3 sequence (DNA): TGTGCCAGCAGTCGCCCTAGCGGGAGTAAATACAATGAGCAGTTCTTC.

The gene calls are TRBV4-3 and TRBJ2-2; a weak D match, TRBD2 (6 bases). V was cut by 0 bases and J by 5 bases, with 7 bases left in between. Germline V gene sequence: CDR1 LGHNA, CDR2 YSLEER. This CDR3 has 14 amino acids. CDR3 protein: CASSQDRGTGELFF. CDR3 DNA: TGCGCCAGCAGCCAAGATCGGGGGACCGGGGAGCTGTTTTTT.

This chain links TRBV6-5 with TRBJ2-5; D is perhaps TRBD1 (5 bases). The CDR3 has 12 amino acids. V lost 5 bases to trimming and J lost 5 bases, with 9 bases between them. Germline lookup yields CDR1 MNHEY and CDR2 SVGAGI. The chain's CDR3 is CASSGHGETQYF. The CDR3, as DNA: TGTGCCAGCAGTGGACACGGGGAGACCCAGTACTTC.

This clone was detected only a few times. The V call is TRBV28, the J call TRBJ1-2; 8 bases are shared with TRBD1. V trimming: 8 bases; J trimming: 1 base; junction bases outside the gene matches: 15. CDR1 MDHEN and CDR2 SYDVKM come from the germline V gene. The CDR3 is 17 amino acids. CDR3 nucleotides: TGTGCCAGCCAATTGATCGGGACAGGCGGCGGTAACTATGGCTACACCTTC. Its protein product is CASQLIGTGGGNYGYTF.

J is TRBJ2-1 and V is TRBV5-1; 9 positions agree with TRBD2. With V trimmed by 1 base and J by 7 bases, 6 bases remained unmatched. Germline V CDR1 and CDR2: SGHRS, YFSETQ. The CDR3 consists of 15 residues. The CDR3 sequence is CASSLLAGVNNEQFF. The CDR3, as DNA: TGCGCCAGCAGCTTGTTAGCGGGAGTTAATAATGAGCAGTTCTTC.

This clone has only a few counts. The chain recombines TRBV28 with TRBJ2-3, with 8 bases aligning to TRBD1. J lost 6 bases, V lost 5 bases, and 10 bases had no gene match. Per the germline V gene, CDR1 is MDHEN and CDR2 is SYDVKM. This CDR3 has 15 amino acids. CDR3 residues: CASSQRTGLMDTQYF. The DNA for the CDR3 is TGTGCCAGCAGTCAAAGGACAGGGCTCATGGATACGCAGTATTTT.

The rearrangement links TRBV5-6 to TRBJ2-7; the D is unclear. Trimming took off 4 bases at V and 6 bases at J, with 17 bases between the two ends. The CDR3 loop spans 14 amino acids. Per germline, CDR1 SGHDT and CDR2 YYEEEE. CDR3 amino acids: CASSHGPSPLEQYF. CDR3 DNA sequence: TGTGCCAGCAGCCATGGACCCAGCCCGCTCGAGCAGTACTTC. The variable domain in full, completed from reference TRBV5-6 and TRBJ2-7, reads DAGVTQSPTHLIKTRGQQVTLRCSPKSGHDTVSWYQQALGQGPQFIFQYYEEEERQRGNFPDRFSGHQFPNYSSELNVNALLLGDSALYLCASSHGPSPLEQYFGPGTRLTVT.

The chain employs TRBV7-3 and TRBJ2-2; no clear D gene. Germline lookup yields CDR1 SGHTA and CDR2 FQGTGA. V shed 5 bases and J shed 8 bases, with 12 bases lying between them. The length of the CDR3 is 13 residues. The CDR3, as DNA: TGTGCCAGCAGCAAGGTCTTGCAGGGGGAGCTGTTTTTT. Its translation is CASSKVLQGELFF.

This clone was seen more than once but under ten times. The chain carries TRBV11-2 and TRBJ2-5; either TRBD1 or TRBD2 may fit D (5 bases each). The CDR3 consists of 14 residues. V was shortened by 4 bases and J by 2 bases, with 11 bases between the two germline ends. Germline loops: CDR1 SGHAT, CDR2 FQNNGV. The CDR3, as DNA: TGTGCCAGCAGCTCCTTGGGGGATCAAGAGACCCAGTACTTC. Its translation: CASSSLGDQETQYF.

The chain carries TRBV5-1 and TRBJ2-2; 7 bases are shared with TRBD1. The V gene's germline CDR1 is SGHRS and CDR2 YFSETQ. The trim removed 4 bases at V and 2 bases at J, leaving 8 bases unmatched. The CDR3 is 16 amino acids. Here the CDR3 DNA reads TGCGCCAGCAGCCCCCAGACAGGGTCTAACACCGGGGAGCTGTTTTTT. It is translated as CASSPQTGSNTGELFF. Complete variable domain (other parts from reference TRBV5-1 and TRBJ2-2): KAGVTQTPRYLIKTRGQQVTLSCSPISGHRSVSWYQQTPGQGLQFLFEYFSETQRNKGNFPGRFSGRQFSNSRSEMNVSTLELGDSALYLCASSPQTGSNTGELFFGEGSRLTVL.

This clone was seen only a few times. The chain recombines TRBV7-9 with TRBJ1-1; D is ambiguous. V was trimmed by 2 bases and J by 5 bases, leaving 12 bases between them. The germline gives CDR1 SEHNR, CDR2 FQNEAQ (reference sequence). The CDR3 sequence is 14 residues long. For the CDR3, the DNA is TGTGCCAGCAGCTTAACCCGCCCGGCTACTGAAGCTTTCTTT. Its translation: CASSLTRPATEAFF.

This clone appeared a few times. The chain recombines TRBV7-9 with TRBJ2-3, with TRBD2 identical over 14 bases. Trimming took 2 bases from V and 4 from J; bases not matched to a gene: 5. This CDR3 is 17 amino acids long. Germline CDR1 SEHNR, CDR2 FQNEAQ (reference sequence). CDR3 coding DNA: TGTGCCAGCAGCTTACGTGGACTAGCGGGAGGACCAGATACGCAGTATTTT. Its translation: CASSLRGLAGGPDTQYF.

The sample holds a few counts of this clone. This chain uses TRBV7-2 with TRBJ2-7; 8 nucleotides match TRBD2. This CDR3 has 16 amino acids. The V gene end was trimmed by 5 bases and the J gene end by 4 bases; junction bases not matched to a gene: 13. The germline V gene encodes CDR1 SGHTA and CDR2 FQGNSA. The chain's CDR3 is CASSLRGAGVGYEQYF. The CDR3 region has the DNA TGTGCCAGCAGCCTCCGAGGAGCGGGAGTTGGGTACGAGCAGTACTTC.

The V call is TRBV19, the J call TRBJ2-3; 9 bases agree with TRBD2. J gave up 0 bases and V 5 bases, and 15 bases lay outside the gene matches. This CDR3 is built from 19 residues. Germline values: CDR1 LNHDA, CDR2 SQIVND (reference sequence). The CDR3 sequence: CASSLLIAGELRSTDTQYF. Here the CDR3 DNA reads TGTGCCAGTAGTTTACTAATAGCGGGAGAACTCCGTAGCACAGATACGCAGTATTTT. Variable domain in full (rest from reference TRBV19 and TRBJ2-3): DGGITQSPKYLFRKEGQNVTLSCEQNLNHDAMYWYRQDPGQGLRLIYYSQIVNDFQKGDIAEGYSVSREKKESFPLTVTSAQKNPTAFYLCASSLLIAGELRSTDTQYFGPGTRLTVL.

Comment on this clone: Different DNA sequences within this sample yield the same CDR3. V gene TRBV20-1 combines with J gene TRBJ2-5; D gene unclear. V lost 6 bases to trimming and J lost 4 bases, with 9 bases between them. The CDR3 is made up of 11 amino acids. Germline V lookup: CDR1 DFQATT, CDR2 SNEGSKA (reference sequence). CDR3 amino acids: CSASGRETQYF. CDR3 in DNA: TGCAGTGCCTCCGGCCGAGAGACCCAGTACTTC.

The J gene is TRBJ2-3, the V gene TRBV5-1, with a weak D call TRBD2 (5 bases). Germline CDR1 reads SGHRS; CDR2 reads YFSETQ. The CDR3 is made up of 15 amino acids. V lost 0 bases, J lost 8 bases, and 16 bases lay in between. CDR3 bases: TGCGCCAGCAGCTTGGGGAGGCTGGTCGGAGGTACGCAGTATTTT. Translating gives CASSLGRLVGGTQYF.

The V and J genes are TRBV4-2 and TRBJ1-1; D is unresolved. The V gene's germline CDR1 is LGHNA and CDR2 YNFKEQ. V gave up 0 bases and J gave up 5 bases, with 7 bases separating them. The CDR3 consists of 13 residues. In nucleotides, the CDR3 is TGTGCCAGCAGCCAAGATAGGAGGACTGAAGCTTTCTTT. This codes for CASSQDRRTEAFF.

The rearrangement uses TRBV18 and TRBJ1-3; D perhaps matches TRBD1 (6 bases). CDR1 KGHSH and CDR2 LQKENI come from the germline V gene. Trimming stripped 3 bases from V and 0 bases from J, with 12 bases between. The CDR3 consists of 16 residues. The CDR3 DNA is TGTGCCAGCTCACCTCAAGGACAGCGCTCTGGAAACACCATATATTTT. Its protein is CASSPQGQRSGNTIYF.

The chain carries TRBV28 and TRBJ1-1; D ambiguous. V was cut by 6 bases and J by 0 bases, with 23 bases left in between. This CDR3 spans 18 amino acids. The V gene's germline CDR1 is MDHEN and CDR2 SYDVKM. The CDR3, as DNA: TGTGCCAGCAGCTCCGCAAATGACGGCTACCTTATGAACACTGAAGCTTTCTTT. It translates to CASSSANDGYLMNTEAFF.

The chain recombines TRBV6-6 with TRBJ2-6; 11 positions match TRBD1. This CDR3 spans 16 amino acids. Germline V gives CDR1 MNHNY, CDR2 SVGAGI (reference sequence). Germline trimming cut 6 bases from V and 2 bases from J; bases unmatched to any gene: 3. CDR3 DNA sequence: TGTGCCAGCAGCGGACAGGGGGCGCCTGGGGCCAACGTCCTGACTTTC. It codes for CASSGQGAPGANVLTF.